This T cell receptor (beta chain) is from a study of T cells in Graves' hyperthyroidism and ophthalmopathy. Study-level findings and limits: By a 13 V-J model, ophthalmopathy was set apart from stable hyperthyroidism. Blood also carried most thyroid clonotypes expanded above 0.001.

RNA transcripts were the template for amplifying TCR beta CDR3 regions. HTBI primers were employed in a first-round RT-PCR of the TCR CDR3. Via MiXCR, TCRdb re-called the multiplex PCR reads, giving one row per CDR3 protein. The table has about 58,000 distinct CDR3 sequences, roughly 50% seen once. This clonotype has a count of ten or more. Its antigen is still unknown. The CDR3 is 16 amino acids. CDR1 and CDR2 (germline): MNHNY, SVGAGI (reference sequence). Trimming removed 2 bases from V and 3 bases from J, with 14 bases in between. Ophthalmopathy patients had moderate-to-severe active disease, CAS ≥3, NOSPECS ≥4, and disease duration under 3 months. PBMCs stemmed from more than 7.5 ml fresh peripheral blood.

This sequence joins TRBV6-6 and TRBJ1-5; no clear D gene. The material sequenced was blood. The sequence was obtained from a woman aged 30 to 39 with Graves' ophthalmopathy. CDR3 region: CASSYANKGYNQPQHF. CDR3 sequence (DNA): TGTGCCAGCAGTTACGCCAATAAAGGCTACAATCAGCCCCAGCATTTT.